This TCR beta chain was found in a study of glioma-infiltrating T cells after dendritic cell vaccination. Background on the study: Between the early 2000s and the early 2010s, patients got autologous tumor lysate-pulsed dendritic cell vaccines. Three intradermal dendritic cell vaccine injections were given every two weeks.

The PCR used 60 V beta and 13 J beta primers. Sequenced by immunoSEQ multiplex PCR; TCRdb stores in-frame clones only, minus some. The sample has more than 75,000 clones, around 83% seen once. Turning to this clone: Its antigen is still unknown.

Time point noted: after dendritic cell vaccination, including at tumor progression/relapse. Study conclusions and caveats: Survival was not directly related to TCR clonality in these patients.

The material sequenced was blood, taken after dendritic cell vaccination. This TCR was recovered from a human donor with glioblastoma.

CDR3 bases: TGTGCCAGCAGCCAAGGCCGCCGCGGTAGCGGGGGGACAGATACGCAGTATTTT. Its translation is CASSQGRRGSGGTDTQYF. J is TRBJ2-3 and V is TRBV4-2; 10 nucleotides agree with TRBD2. The CDR3 extends over 18 amino acids. V trimming: 1 base; J trimming: 3 bases; junction bases outside the gene matches: 10. Germline CDR1 LGHNA, CDR2 YNFKEQ.